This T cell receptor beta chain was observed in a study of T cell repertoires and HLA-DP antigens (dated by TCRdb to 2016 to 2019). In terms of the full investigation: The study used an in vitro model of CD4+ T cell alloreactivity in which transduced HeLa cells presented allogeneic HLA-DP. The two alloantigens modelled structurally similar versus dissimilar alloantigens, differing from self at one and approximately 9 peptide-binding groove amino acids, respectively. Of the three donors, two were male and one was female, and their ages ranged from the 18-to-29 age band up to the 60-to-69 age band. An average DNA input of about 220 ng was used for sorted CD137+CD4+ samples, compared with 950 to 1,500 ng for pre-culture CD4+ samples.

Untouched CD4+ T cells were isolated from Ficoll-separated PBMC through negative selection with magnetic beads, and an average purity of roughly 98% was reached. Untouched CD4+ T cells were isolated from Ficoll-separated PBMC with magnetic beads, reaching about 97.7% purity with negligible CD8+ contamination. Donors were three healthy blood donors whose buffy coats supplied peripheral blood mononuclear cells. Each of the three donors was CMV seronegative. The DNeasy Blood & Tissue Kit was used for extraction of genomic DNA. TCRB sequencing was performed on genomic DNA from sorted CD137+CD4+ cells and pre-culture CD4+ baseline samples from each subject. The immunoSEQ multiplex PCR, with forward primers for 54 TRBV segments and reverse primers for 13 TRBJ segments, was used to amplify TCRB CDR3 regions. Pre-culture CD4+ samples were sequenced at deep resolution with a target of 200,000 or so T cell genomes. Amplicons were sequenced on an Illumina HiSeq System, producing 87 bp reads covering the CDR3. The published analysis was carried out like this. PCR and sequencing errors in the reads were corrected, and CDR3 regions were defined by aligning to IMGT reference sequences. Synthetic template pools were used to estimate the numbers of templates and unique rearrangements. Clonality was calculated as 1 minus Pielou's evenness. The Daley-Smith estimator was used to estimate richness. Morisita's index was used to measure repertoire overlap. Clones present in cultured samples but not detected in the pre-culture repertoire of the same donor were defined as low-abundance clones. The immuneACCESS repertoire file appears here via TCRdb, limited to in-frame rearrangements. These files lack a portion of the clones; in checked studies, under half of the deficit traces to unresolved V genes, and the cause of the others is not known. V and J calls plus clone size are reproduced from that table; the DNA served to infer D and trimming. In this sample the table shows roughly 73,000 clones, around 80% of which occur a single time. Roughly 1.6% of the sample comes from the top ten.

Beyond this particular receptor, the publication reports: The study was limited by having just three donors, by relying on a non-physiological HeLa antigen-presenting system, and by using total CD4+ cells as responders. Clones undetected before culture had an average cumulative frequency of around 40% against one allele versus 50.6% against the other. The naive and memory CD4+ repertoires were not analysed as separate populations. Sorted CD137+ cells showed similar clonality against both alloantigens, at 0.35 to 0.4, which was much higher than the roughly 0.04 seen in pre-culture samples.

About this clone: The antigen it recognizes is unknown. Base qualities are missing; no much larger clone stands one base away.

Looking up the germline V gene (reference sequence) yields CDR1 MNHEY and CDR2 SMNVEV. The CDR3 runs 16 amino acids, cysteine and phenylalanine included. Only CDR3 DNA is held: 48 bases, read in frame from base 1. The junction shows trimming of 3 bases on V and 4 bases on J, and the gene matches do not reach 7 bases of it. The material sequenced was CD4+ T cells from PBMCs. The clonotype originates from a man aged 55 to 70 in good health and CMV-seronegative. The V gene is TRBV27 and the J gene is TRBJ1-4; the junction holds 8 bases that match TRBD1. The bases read TGTGCCAGCAGTTTCTCCCTAGACAGGGGTAATGAAAAACTGTTTTTT. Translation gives CASSFSLDRGNEKLFF.